This entry concerns a single T cell receptor (beta chain). Per germline, CDR1 SQVTM and CDR2 ANQGSEA. The CDR3 contains 12 residues. V lost 6 bases, J lost 1 base, and 9 bases lay in between. This specimen comes from a study of T cell changes during pregnancy in multiple sclerosis. The table came from immunoSEQ multiplex PCR; TCRdb's copy has only in-frame clones and leaves some out. The sample records about 36,000 clones, approximately 89% being singletons. This sequence joins TRBV29-1 and TRBJ1-1; D unresolved. The sample was CD4+ T cells from peripheral blood mononuclear cells, taken after pregnancy. This TCR derives from a female donor in good health, enrolled as a control in a pregnancy study. CDR3 amino acids: CSVRSGNTEAFF. Here the CDR3 DNA reads TGCAGCGTCCGATCGGGGAACACTGAAGCTTTCTTT.